This T cell receptor beta chain derives from a study of T cell repertoires in cytomegalovirus infection. About the study: It was the public TCR beta signatures that indicated both CMV infection and matching HLA type. Study findings and constraints: HLA-C-restricted CMV clonotypes gave the most frequent clonotype in two of eight donors. Cumulative frequency (of public TCR beta family members) identified carriers of CMV plus the relevant HLA.

Germline CDR1 reads SEHNR; CDR2 reads FQNEAQ (reference sequence). The CDR3 extends over 15 amino acids. Trimming left V 7 bases short and J 0 bases short, with 15 bases between. This clonotype was seen only a few times. The antigen remains undetermined. MiXCR, applied by TCRdb to the reads, yields one record per CDR3 protein. This sample has approximately 500,000 distinct CDR3 sequences, with about 25% found just once. This sequence originates from a human donor in good health (CMV status not recorded). Some clones in this sample may be carry-over from other donors' samples. Sequenced material: PBMCs. The J gene is TRBJ1-1, the V gene TRBV7-9; D is ambiguous. CDR3: CASTDRSAVNTEAFF. The CDR3 DNA reads TGTGCCAGCACCGATAGGAGCGCGGTGAACACTGAAGCTTTCTTT.